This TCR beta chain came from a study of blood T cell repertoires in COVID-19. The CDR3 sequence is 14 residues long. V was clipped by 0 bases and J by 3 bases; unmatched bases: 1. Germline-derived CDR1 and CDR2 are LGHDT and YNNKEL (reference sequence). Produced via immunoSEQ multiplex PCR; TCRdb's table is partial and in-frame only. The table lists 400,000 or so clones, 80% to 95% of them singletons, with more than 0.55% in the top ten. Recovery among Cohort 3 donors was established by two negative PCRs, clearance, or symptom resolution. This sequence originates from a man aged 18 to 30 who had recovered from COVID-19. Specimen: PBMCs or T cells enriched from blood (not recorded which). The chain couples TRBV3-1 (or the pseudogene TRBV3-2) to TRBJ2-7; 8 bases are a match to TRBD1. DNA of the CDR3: TGTGCCAGCAGCCAAGAAACAGGGGGCTACGAGCAGTACTTC. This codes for CASSQETGGYEQYF.